The rows below give T cell receptor beta chains drawn from one sample of a study of regulatory T cells in long-lasting Graves disease. One entry per CDR3 protein results from TCRdb running MiXCR on the multiplex PCR reads. The repertoire holds hundreds of thousands of distinct CDR3 sequences, with roughly 16% as singletons. These data were likewise used in another study, on T cells in Graves' hyperthyroidism and ophthalmopathy.

The material was peripheral blood mononuclear cells (PBMCs), obtained at new diagnosis, from a patient treated with antithyroid drugs. These receptors all come from a woman aged 35-65 years with Graves disease. CDR3s include the opening cysteine and the closing phenylalanine or tryptophan. The D gene is left open where the match is weak. Part of the rows lack a size; the others show once, few, many or a class for expanded clones.

clone size | J gene | D gene | V gene | CDR3 protein | CDR3 DNA
many | TRBJ2-1 | TRBD1 | TRBV30 | CARQGNSYNEQFF | TGTGCCAGACAGGGCAACTCCTACAATGAGCAGTTCTTC
. | TRBJ2-1 | . | TRBV10-3 | CAITSGSANEQFF | TGTGCCATCACCTCAGGTTCCGCCAATGAGCAGTTCTTC
. | TRBJ2-1 | TRBD1 | TRBV9 | CASSTHRDRAGNEQFF | TGTGCCAGCAGCACACACCGGGACAGGGCTGGGAATGAGCAGTTCTTC
few | TRBJ1-5 | . | TRBV12-3/TRBV12-4 | CASSLGSGVGQPQHF | TGTGCCAGCAGTTTAGGTTCAGGGGTTGGTCAGCCCCAGCATTTT
. | TRBJ2-3 | TRBD2 | TRBV20-1 | CSASPTSGGWGDTQYF | TGCAGTGCTAGCCCGACTAGCGGGGGGTGGGGGGATACGCAGTATTTT
. | TRBJ1-2 | . | TRBV29-1 | CSGDGYGYTF | TGCAGCGGGGACGGGTATGGCTACACCTTC
many | TRBJ1-6 | TRBD1 | TRBV7-9 | CASTDRPNSPLHF | TGTGCCAGCACGGACAGGCCCAATTCACCCCTCCACTTT
many | TRBJ1-4 | TRBD1 | TRBV2 | CASLDRGGSEKLFF | TGTGCCAGCTTGGACAGGGGCGGTAGTGAAAAACTGTTTTTT
. | TRBJ2-7 | . | TRBV12-3/TRBV12-4 | CASSPSGRGADEQYF | TGTGCCAGCAGTCCGTCCGGAAGGGGTGCCGACGAGCAGTACTTC
many | TRBJ1-2 | TRBD1 | TRBV11-2 | CASRSSGTGNGYTF | TGTGCCAGCAGATCTTCCGGGACAGGGAATGGCTACACCTTC
. | TRBJ2-2 | TRBD2 | TRBV20-1 | CSARDRIAGVTGELFF | TGCAGTGCTAGAGATAGGATAGCGGGGGTGACCGGGGAGCTGTTTTTT
. | TRBJ2-1 | TRBD2 | TRBV14 | CASSQRLAGGYNEQFF | TGTGCCAGCAGCCAACGACTAGCGGGGGGCTACAATGAGCAGTTCTTC
few | TRBJ2-7 | . | TRBV5-5 | CASTTAPGAYEQYF | TGTGCCAGCACCACCGCTCCCGGGGCCTACGAGCAGTACTTC
many | TRBJ1-2 | . | TRBV6-1 | CASSETGGTWEGYTF | TGTGCCAGCAGTGAGACGGGCGGGACCTGGGAGGGCTACACCTTC
few | TRBJ1-5 | . | TRBV20-1 | CSASSYRILTGALSFNQPQHF | TGCAGTGCTAGTAGCTACCGCATTCTAACCGGGGCCCTCAGTTTCAATCAGCCCCAGCATTTT
many | TRBJ1-1 | . | TRBV7-9 | CASSIAGNTEAFF | TGTGCCAGCAGCATCGCGGGGAACACTGAAGCTTTCTTT
few | TRBJ1-1 | . | TRBV12-3/TRBV12-4 | CASSPNVPNTEAFF | TGTGCCAGCAGTCCCAACGTCCCGAACACTGAAGCTTTCTTT
. | TRBJ1-5 | . | TRBV4-1 | CASSQVRTGQPQHF | TGCGCCAGCAGCCAAGTCCGCACGGGACAGCCCCAGCATTTT
. | TRBJ2-7 | . | TRBV15 | CATSRDSPYEQYF | TGTGCCACCAGCAGAGACAGTCCCTACGAGCAGTACTTC
many | TRBJ2-7 | . | TRBV2 | CASSLDLPEQYF | TGTGCCAGCAGTCTTGACCTCCCCGAGCAGTACTTC
many | TRBJ2-3 | TRBD2 | TRBV29-1 | CSVSVSGGADTQYF | TGCAGCGTTTCTGTTTCGGGGGGAGCAGATACGCAGTATTTT
few | TRBJ2-5 | . | TRBV7-9 | CASSSPGDQYF | TGTGCCAGCAGCTCCCCCGGGGACCAGTACTTC
many | TRBJ2-1 | . | TRBV5-1 | CASSLTGWGHNEQFF | TGCGCCAGCAGCTTGACAGGGTGGGGACACAATGAGCAGTTCTTC
many | TRBJ2-3 | . | TRBV7-8 | CASSLAPGDTQYF | TGTGCCAGCAGCTTAGCGCCAGGGGATACGCAGTATTTT
many | TRBJ1-5 | . | TRBV28 | CASSLGGAGGNQPQHF | TGTGCCAGCAGTTTAGGGGGGGCTGGAGGCAATCAGCCCCAGCATTTT
. | TRBJ1-1 | . | TRBV10-3 | CAIRGGTFF | TGTGCCATCAGAGGCGGAACTTTCTTT
many | TRBJ1-1 | . | TRBV5-5 | CASSSNRVNTEAFF | TGTGCCAGCAGCTCAAACAGGGTGAACACTGAAGCTTTCTTT
. | TRBJ1-5 | . | TRBV2 | CASSVSTVNQPQHF | TGTGCCAGCAGTGTTAGTACGGTGAATCAGCCCCAGCATTTT
. | TRBJ2-7 | TRBD1 | TRBV28 | CASSQDLGRGLYEQYF | TGTGCCAGCAGCCAAGACTTGGGCAGGGGGCTCTACGAGCAGTACTTC
many | TRBJ2-5 | TRBD1 | TRBV20-1 | CSAMRQGWSETQYF | TGCAGTGCGATGAGACAGGGGTGGTCGGAGACCCAGTACTTC
many | TRBJ2-6 | . | TRBV5-1 | CASSRSGANVLTF | TGTGCCAGCAGTAGATCCGGGGCCAACGTCCTGACTTTC
many | TRBJ1-1 | . | TRBV12-3/TRBV12-4 | CASSSTTDTEAFF | TGTGCCAGCAGTTCCACGACAGACACTGAAGCTTTCTTT
. | TRBJ2-3 | TRBD2 | TRBV6-5 | CASSYVGGAGDTQYF | TGTGCCAGCAGTTACGTCGGGGGGGCCGGAGATACGCAGTATTTT
many | TRBJ2-1 | . | TRBV3-1 | CASSHPGNNEQFF | TGTGCCAGCAGCCATCCAGGGAACAATGAGCAGTTCTTC
few | TRBJ1-2 | TRBD1 | TRBV3-1 | CASSHRQGGGYTF | TGTGCCAGCAGCCACCGACAGGGGGGTGGCTACACCTTC
many | TRBJ2-7 | . | TRBV3-1 | CASSQVSSYEQYF | TGTGCCAGCAGCCAAGTCTCTTCCTACGAGCAGTACTTC
. | TRBJ2-1 | TRBD2 | TRBV2 | CASSPTSGGGGEQFF | TGTGCCAGCAGCCCAACTAGCGGGGGGGGAGGAGAGCAGTTCTTC
many | TRBJ1-4 | . | TRBV5-4 | CASSLDSIEEKLFF | TGTGCCAGCAGCTTGGACAGTATTGAGGAAAAACTGTTTTTT
many | TRBJ2-7 | TRBD1 | TRBV7-2 | CASSSPGQGFDEQYF | TGTGCCAGCAGCTCACCGGGACAGGGTTTCGACGAGCAGTACTTC
. | TRBJ1-1 | TRBD1 | TRBV27 | CATGTGIGTEAFF | TGTGCCACCGGGACAGGGATTGGTACTGAAGCTTTCTTT
. | TRBJ2-7 | TRBD1 | TRBV7-2 | CASSPDRFSYEQYF | TGTGCCAGCAGCCCGGACAGGTTCTCCTACGAGCAGTACTTC
many | TRBJ1-2 | . | TRBV9 | CASSVGQGPNYGYTF | TGTGCCAGCAGCGTAGGCCAAGGCCCTAACTATGGCTACACCTTC